The 14 T cell receptor beta chains listed next were all sequenced from one sample in a study of T cell changes during pregnancy in multiple sclerosis (dated by TCRdb to between 2017 and 2020). Receptor libraries were prepared by the immunoSEQ multiplex PCR assay. Entries here come from immuneACCESS through TCRdb and include only in-frame sequences with V and J called. Some clones fail to appear in such tables; in the studies checked, an unresolved V gene covers under half of the shortfall, and the cause of the remainder is unknown. This sample is represented by about 70,000 clones; around 94% of them were singletons. Less than 0.65% of the sample lies in the top ten. This specimen was peripheral blood, taken in the third trimester of pregnancy. Receptors were obtained from a female donor with multiple sclerosis, enrolled in a pregnancy study.

The chain recombines TRBV2 with TRBJ1-2; 7 positions match TRBD1. The junction had 7 bases not matched to a gene; V was cut back by 7 bases and J by 8 bases. Germline CDR1 reads SNHLY; CDR2 reads FYNNEI. The CDR3 loop spans 12 amino acids. The CDR3 bases are TGTGCCAGCATATTACAGGGGCAGGGCTACACCTTC. Its translation is CASILQGQGYTF.

V and J are TRBV5-1 and TRBJ2-3; TRBD1 might be the D (5 bases). This CDR3 region has 15 residues. V lost 4 bases and J 3 bases, leaving 15 bases between the germline ends. Germline V CDR1 and CDR2: SGHRS, YFSETQ. CDR3 protein: CASSPPRQGTDTQYF. The CDR3 DNA reads as TGCGCCAGCAGCCCCCCTCGGCAGGGAACAGATACGCAGTATTTT.

V usage is TRBV6-6 and J usage is TRBJ2-7; 8 nucleotides agree with TRBD1. V lost 8 bases and J lost 2; bases outside the gene matches: 8. CDR1 MNHNY and CDR2 SVGAGI come from the germline V gene (reference sequence). CDR3 size: 14 residues. The CDR3 bases are TGTGCCAGCCATGGACAGGGAGGAACCTACGAGCAGTACTTC. Encoded protein: CASHGQGGTYEQYF.

The V call is TRBV18, the J call TRBJ1-6; 7 positions agree with TRBD1. The germline V gene encodes CDR1 KGHSH and CDR2 LQKENI. V dropped 2 bases and J dropped 0; count of bases not matched to a gene: 7. The CDR3 contains 18 residues. This CDR3 is CASSPSTGSSSYNSPLHF. The CDR3 DNA follows: TGTGCCAGCTCACCATCGACAGGGTCGAGCTCCTATAATTCACCCCTCCACTTT.

This rearrangement joins TRBV5-1 to TRBJ2-3; D not resolved. Germline V gene sequence: CDR1 SGHRS, CDR2 YFSETQ. CDR3 length equals 15 residues. V lost 1 base to trimming and J lost 2 bases, with 11 bases between them. The CDR3 DNA sequence: TGCGCCAGCAGCTTGAGATCCACTTTCACAGATACGCAGTATTTT. Its translation is CASSLRSTFTDTQYF.

V is TRBV7-2 and J is TRBJ1-3; 10 nucleotides align to TRBD1. The V gene end was trimmed by 1 base and the J gene end by 8 bases; junction bases not matched to a gene: 5. Germline V gene data show CDR1 as SGHTA and CDR2 as FQGNSA. The CDR3 is 15 residues long. CDR3 sequence reads: CASSLGWGQGHTIYF. CDR3 DNA sequence: TGTGCCAGCAGCTTAGGATGGGGACAGGGGCACACCATATATTTT.

The CDR3, as DNA: TGTGCCAGCGGAAGGGCGGGCGGTGAGCAGTTCTTC. Its translation is CASGRAGGEQFF. The chain recombines TRBV6-1 with TRBJ2-1, with a possible D match to TRBD2 (5 bases). The CDR3 extends over 12 amino acids. V dropped 8 bases and J dropped 9 bases, with 14 bases sitting between them. Germline V CDR1 and CDR2: MNHNS, SASEGT.

The rearrangement links TRBV11-2 to TRBJ2-1, with D possibly matching TRBD2 (6 bases). Germline CDR1 and CDR2: SGHAT and FQNNGV. V dropped 3 bases and J dropped 7 bases, with 16 bases sitting between them. The length of the CDR3 is 15 residues. CDR3 region: CASSLEGLRANEQFF. CDR3 DNA: TGTGCCAGCAGCTTGGAGGGGCTCCGGGCAAATGAGCAGTTCTTC.

V gene TRBV10-3 combines with J gene TRBJ1-4; TRBD1 matches 9 bases. This CDR3 contains 14 residues. Germline-derived CDR1 and CDR2 are ENHRY and SYGVKD. V shed 7 bases and J 5 bases; nucleotides not matched to a gene: 5. CDR3 sequence (DNA): TGTGCCATCAAAGTGGGACAGGGAAATGAAAAACTGTTTTTT. Translation: CAIKVGQGNEKLFF.

The genes are TRBV5-4 and TRBJ1-2; D call uncertain. Trimming left V 1 base short and J 4 bases short, with 14 bases between. The CDR3 contains 15 residues. Germline lookup yields CDR1 SGHNT and CDR2 YYREEE (reference sequence). The CDR3 sequence is CASSLPAGPSYGYTF. CDR3 in DNA: TGTGCCAGCAGCTTGCCCGCGGGTCCTTCCTATGGCTACACCTTC.

The count of this clone is one. V and J are TRBV4-1 and TRBJ2-5, with TRBD2 matching 8 bases. V lost 1 base to trimming and J lost 7 bases; unmatched junction nucleotides: 8. Per germline, CDR1 MGHRA and CDR2 YSYEKL. The CDR3 runs 15 residues. This CDR3 is CASSQGILAEGTQYF. As DNA, the CDR3 is TGCGCCAGCAGCCAAGGTATACTAGCGGAGGGGACCCAGTACTTC.

The chain uses TRBV27 and TRBJ2-7; a weak D match, TRBD1 (6 bases). Trimming cost V 6 bases and J 3 bases, with 12 bases left between them. Germline assignment: CDR1 MNHEY and CDR2 SMNVEV (reference sequence). This CDR3 contains 13 residues. This CDR3 reads CASRDSAFYEQYF. CDR3 nucleotides: TGTGCCAGCAGGGACAGCGCATTCTACGAGCAGTACTTC.

The V gene is TRBV19, the J gene TRBJ2-3; 10 bases are a match to TRBD2. From germline, CDR1 is LNHDA and CDR2 SQIVND (reference sequence). With 1 base clipped from V and 1 base from J, the junction kept 2 bases outside the gene matches. The CDR3 consists of 16 residues. In nucleotides, the CDR3 is TGTGCCAGTAGTATAGCAACTAGCGGGGGCACAGATACGCAGTATTTT. This translates into CASSIATSGGTDTQYF.

The rearrangement joins TRBV5-1 to TRBJ1-1, with D uncertain. V lost 2 bases and J 1 base, leaving 9 bases between the germline ends. The CDR3 covers 14 residues. CDR1 SGHRS and CDR2 YFSETQ come from the germline V gene. This chain's CDR3 is CASSFQNPNTEAFF. CDR3 in DNA: TGCGCCAGCAGCTTTCAAAATCCGAACACTGAAGCTTTCTTT. Looking up the rest from reference TRBV5-1 and TRBJ1-1 gives the full variable domain: KAGVTQTPRYLIKTRGQQVTLSCSPISGHRSVSWYQQTPGQGLQFLFEYFSETQRNKGNFPGRFSGRQFSNSRSEMNVSTLELGDSALYLCASSFQNPNTEAFFGQGTRLTVV.